Listed below are T cell receptor beta chains from one sample, sequenced in a study of T-cell memory formation after mild COVID-19. TCRdb re-called the 5' RACE reads through MiXCR, storing one row per CDR3 protein. Here the sample spans approximately 500,000 distinct CDR3 sequences, approximately 25% being singletons. Sequencing input: PBMCs or a T cell subset sorted from them (not recorded which). Receptors originate from an adult woman who had mild COVID-19 (a few samples of this study predate the infection). Cell type and time point are not known. CDR3s include the opening cysteine and the closing phenylalanine or tryptophan. A D gene is named only where the DNA matches it firmly. The size of a clone is reported for some rows only, either as once, few or many, or as a class for expanded clones.

>NA|TRBV6-1|TRBJ1-2|NA
TGTGCCAGCACAGGGGCCTCCCATTCGGGCTATGGCTACACCTTC
CASTGASHSGYGYTF
>NA|TRBV11-2|TRBJ2-1|TRBD2
TGTGCCAGCAGCCGCGGGGTAGCGGGGGGCAGCTCCTACAATGAGCAGTTCTTC
CASSRGVAGGSSYNEQFF
>NA|TRBV2|TRBJ2-7|TRBD1
TGTGCCAGTGGGACAGGGGGCAACGAGCAGTACTTC
CASGTGGNEQYF
>few|TRBV24-1|TRBJ1-1|NA
TGTGCCACCAGTGGGCCTTTGAACACTGAAGCTTTCTTT
CATSGPLNTEAFF
>few|TRBV6-5|TRBJ2-3|NA
TGTGCCAGCCGCTCGGATCACACAGATACGCAGTATTTT
CASRSDHTDTQYF
>NA|TRBV11-1|TRBJ2-7|NA
TGTGCCAGCAGCTTAGTCGTGGGAGTCCCCTTCGAGCAGTACTTC
CASSLVVGVPFEQYF
>NA|TRBV18|TRBJ2-1|TRBD2
TGTGCCAGCTCAACGACTAGCGGGAAGGCGATTGAGCAGTTCTTC
CASSTTSGKAIEQFF
>NA|TRBV5-4|TRBJ2-7|TRBD2
TGTGCCAGCAGCTTGGGGACTAGCGTCCCCTACGAGCAGTACTTC
CASSLGTSVPYEQYF
>NA|TRBV4-1|TRBJ2-5|NA
TGCGCCAGCAGCCCAAACCGGAGGGTCCAAGAGACCCAGTACTTC
CASSPNRRVQETQYF
>NA|TRBV19|TRBJ1-3|TRBD1
TGTGCCAGTAGTACCGGACAGGCTGGAAACACCATATATTTT
CASSTGQAGNTIYF
>NA|TRBV9|TRBJ2-2|NA
TGTGCCAGCAGCGTAGGGACAAACACCGGGGAGCTGTTTTTT
CASSVGTNTGELFF
>NA|TRBV7-3|TRBJ2-3|NA
TGTGCCAGCAGCTTAATAGGGGGGAGGACAGATACGCAGTATTTT
CASSLIGGRTDTQYF
>few|TRBV7-6|TRBJ1-1|NA
TGTGCCAGCAGCTTAGAAATTTCCATGAACACTGAAGCTTTCTTT
CASSLEISMNTEAFF
>few|TRBV27|TRBJ2-7|TRBD1
TGTGCCAGCACCTTTCAGGGTTGGGACAGGGTATACGAGCAGTACTTC
CASTFQGWDRVYEQYF
>NA|TRBV24-1|TRBJ2-3|NA
TGTGCCACCAGTGATTCACTCAGGGGATTCGATACGCAGTATTTT
CATSDSLRGFDTQYF
>few|TRBV24-1|TRBJ1-5|NA
TGTGCCACCCCCCGGGTGACAGGCAACCATAGCAATCAGCCCCAGCATTTT
CATPRVTGNHSNQPQHF
>NA|TRBV7-9|TRBJ1-2|NA
TGTGCCAGCAGCTTAGACGAGGGGGTTAATATCTATGGCTACACCTTC
CASSLDEGVNIYGYTF
>NA|TRBV5-1|TRBJ2-7|NA
TGCGCCAGCAGCTTGGAGGCAGGGACTCTCGAGCAGTACTTC
CASSLEAGTLEQYF
>NA|TRBV15|TRBJ2-2|NA
TGTGCCACCATGGACAGCGAGGAAAGATTATCCGGGGAGCTGTTTTTT
CATMDSEERLSGELFF
>few|TRBV20-1|TRBJ1-3|NA
TGCAGTGCTAGTATATTCTCTGGAAACACCATATATTTT
CSASIFSGNTIYF
>few|TRBV12-3/TRBV12-4|TRBJ1-4|NA
TGTGCCAGCAGTTTAGGGTGGGGATTGGAACTGTTTTTT
CASSLGWGLELFF
>NA|TRBV29-1|TRBJ1-1|NA
TGCAGCGTTTTCGGCATGAACACTGAAGCTTTCTTT
CSVFGMNTEAFF
>NA|TRBV7-3|TRBJ1-2|NA
TGTGCCAGCAGCGATCCGGGCAGGGCGGCTGGCTACACCTTC
CASSDPGRAAGYTF
>NA|TRBV19|TRBJ2-7|NA
TGTGCCAGTAGTATAGCAGTCAGTGGCTCCTACGAGCAGTACTTC
CASSIAVSGSYEQYF
>once|TRBV4-1|TRBJ2-7|TRBD1
TGCGCCAGCAGCCAAGTGGGACAGGGGGCCTACGAGCAGTACTTC
CASSQVGQGAYEQYF
>NA|TRBV5-1|TRBJ1-1|TRBD1
TGCGCCAGCAGACTACCCGGACAGGGTCTCACTGAAGCTTTCTTT
CASRLPGQGLTEAFF
>NA|TRBV3-1|TRBJ1-5|NA
TGTGCCAGCAGCCAACAGGGAAATCAGCCCCAGCATTTT
CASSQQGNQPQHF
>NA|TRBV18|TRBJ2-7|TRBD1
TGTGCCAGCTCACGCCCCGGGACAGGGGGGGTGTACGAGCAGTACTTC
CASSRPGTGGVYEQYF
>NA|TRBV7-9|TRBJ2-3|NA
TGTGCCAGCAGGAAGGACGGACGAGATACGCAGTATTTT
CASRKDGRDTQYF
>few|TRBV10-3|TRBJ2-2|NA
TGTGCCATCAGTGACTGGACGGACCGGGGAACCGGGGAGCTGTTTTTT
CAISDWTDRGTGELFF
>few|TRBV4-1|TRBJ2-2|TRBD1
TGCGCCAGCAGCCAAGGCTTAACAGGGGTGAAGACCGGGGAGCTGTTTTTT
CASSQGLTGVKTGELFF
>NA|TRBV30|TRBJ2-7|TRBD1
TGTGCCTTGGACAGGGGTGGGGGCGAGCAGTACTTC
CALDRGGGEQYF
>NA|TRBV11-2|TRBJ2-2|NA
TGTGCCAGCAGCTGGGTGCCGAACACCGGGGAGCTGTTTTTT
CASSWVPNTGELFF
>few|TRBV12-3/TRBV12-4|TRBJ2-2|NA
TGTGCCAGCAGTTCGGCTAGGATCCGATCCGCCGGGGAGCTGTTTTTT
CASSSARIRSAGELFF
>few|TRBV12-3/TRBV12-4|TRBJ1-3|NA
TGTGCCAGCAGTTTCAGCGAAAAGACCACCATATATTTT
CASSFSEKTTIYF
>NA|TRBV12-3/TRBV12-4|TRBJ2-4|NA
TGTGCCAGCAGAAAAATTTCGGGAAACATTCAGTACTTC
CASRKISGNIQYF
>few|TRBV20-1|TRBJ1-4|TRBD1
TGCAGTGCTTCAACACAGGGGGGGGTTGAAAAACTGTTTTTT
CSASTQGGVEKLFF
>few|TRBV11-3|TRBJ2-2|NA
TGTGCCAGCAGCTTAGCCCAGACCTATACCGGGGAGCTGTTTTTT
CASSLAQTYTGELFF
>few|TRBV5-1|TRBJ1-1|NA
TGCGCCAGCAGCTTGTCAAAAGGGTTGAACACTGAAGCTTTCTTT
CASSLSKGLNTEAFF
>NA|TRBV7-9|TRBJ2-3|TRBD2
TGTGCCAGCAGCTCACAGCGGGACTACCCATACACAGATACGCAGTATTTT
CASSSQRDYPYTDTQYF
>NA|TRBV9|TRBJ1-5|NA
TGTGCCAGCAGCGTAGGGGGGTTGAGCAATCAGCCCCAGCATTTT
CASSVGGLSNQPQHF
>NA|TRBV5-6|TRBJ2-7|NA
TGTGCCAGCAGCTTGAGGCGTGGAAACTACGAGCAGTACTTC
CASSLRRGNYEQYF
>NA|TRBV6-4|TRBJ2-1|TRBD2
TGTGCCAGCAGTGACATGGCGGGGGGGCCAAACAATGAGCAGTTCTTC
CASSDMAGGPNNEQFF